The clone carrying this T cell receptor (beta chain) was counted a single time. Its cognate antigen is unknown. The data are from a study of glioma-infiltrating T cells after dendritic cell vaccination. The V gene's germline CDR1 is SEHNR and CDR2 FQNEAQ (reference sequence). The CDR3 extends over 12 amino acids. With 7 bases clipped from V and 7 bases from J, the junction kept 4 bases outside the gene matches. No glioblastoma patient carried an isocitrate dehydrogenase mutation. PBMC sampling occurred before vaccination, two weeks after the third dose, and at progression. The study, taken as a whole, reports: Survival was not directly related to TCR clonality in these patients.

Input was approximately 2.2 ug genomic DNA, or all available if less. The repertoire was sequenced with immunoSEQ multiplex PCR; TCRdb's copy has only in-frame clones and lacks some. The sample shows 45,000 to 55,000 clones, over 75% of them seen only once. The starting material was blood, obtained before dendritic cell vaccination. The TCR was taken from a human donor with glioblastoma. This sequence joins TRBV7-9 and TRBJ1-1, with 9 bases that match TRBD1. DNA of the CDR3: TGTGCCAGCAAGGGACAGGGAGATGAAGCTTTCTTT. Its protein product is CASKGQGDEAFF.